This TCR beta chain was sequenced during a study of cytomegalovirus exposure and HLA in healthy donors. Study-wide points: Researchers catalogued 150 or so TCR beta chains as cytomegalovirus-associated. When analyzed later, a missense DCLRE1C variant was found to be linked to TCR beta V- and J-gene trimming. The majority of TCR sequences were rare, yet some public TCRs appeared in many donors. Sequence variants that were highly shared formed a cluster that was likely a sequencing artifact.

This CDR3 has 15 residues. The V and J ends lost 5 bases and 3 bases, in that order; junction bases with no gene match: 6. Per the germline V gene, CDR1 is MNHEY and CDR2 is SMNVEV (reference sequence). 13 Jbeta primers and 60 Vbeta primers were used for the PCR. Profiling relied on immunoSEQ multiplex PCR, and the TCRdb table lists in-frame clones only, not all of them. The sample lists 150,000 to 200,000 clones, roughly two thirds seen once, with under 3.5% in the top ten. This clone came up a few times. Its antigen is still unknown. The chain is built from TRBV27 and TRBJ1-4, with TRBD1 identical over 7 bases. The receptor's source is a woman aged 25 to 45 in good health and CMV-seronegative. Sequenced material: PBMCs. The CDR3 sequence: CASSLEGAPNEKLFF. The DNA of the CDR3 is TGTGCCAGCAGTCTAGAGGGGGCTCCTAATGAAAAACTGTTTTTT.